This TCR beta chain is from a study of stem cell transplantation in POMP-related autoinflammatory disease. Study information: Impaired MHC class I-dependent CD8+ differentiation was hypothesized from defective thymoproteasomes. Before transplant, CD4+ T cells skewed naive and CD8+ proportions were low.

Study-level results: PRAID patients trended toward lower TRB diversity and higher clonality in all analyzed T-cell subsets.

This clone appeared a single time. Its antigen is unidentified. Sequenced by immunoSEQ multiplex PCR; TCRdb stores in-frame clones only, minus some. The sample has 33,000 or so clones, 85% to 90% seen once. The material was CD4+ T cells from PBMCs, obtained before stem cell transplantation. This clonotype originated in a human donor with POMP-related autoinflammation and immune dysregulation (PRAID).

CDR3 amino acids: CASSREGVNTGELFF. As DNA, the CDR3 is TGCGCCAGCAGCCGAGAGGGGGTGAACACCGGGGAGCTGTTTTTT. The chain employs TRBV5-1 and TRBJ2-2, with D possibly TRBD1 on 6 matching bases. CDR1 and CDR2 from the germline V gene are SGHRS and YFSETQ. The CDR3 covers 15 residues. The germline V and J ends were trimmed by 4 bases and 1 base, with 11 bases remaining between them.